These 25 T cell receptor beta chains originate from one sample sequenced in a study of CD4 T cells in relation to SARS-CoV-2 and coronaviruses. CD4+ T cells from unexposed donors were obtained before the COVID-19 pandemic (2011-2018). CD4+ T cells were isolated from the cells after about ten days of culture. Antigens of these TCRs are unknown. Sequencing used immunoSEQ multiplex PCR; TCRdb keeps in-frame clones, though not all of them. The table has about 17,000 clones, 79% seen once; the top ten hold approximately 10%. The sequenced material came from CD4+ T cells from PBMCs, cultured in vitro. These receptors were obtained from a human donor in good health.

V gene TRBV4-1 combines with J gene TRBJ1-6; 8 bases are shared with TRBD1. Germline CDR1 MGHRA, CDR2 YSYEKL. The CDR3 is 16 residues long. V shed 5 bases and J 5 bases; nucleotides not matched to a gene: 8. As DNA, the CDR3 is TGCGCCAGCAGCACTATCCCGGGACAGGATAATTCACCCCTCCACTTT. Its protein product is CASSTIPGQDNSPLHF.

This chain connects TRBV6-1 to TRBJ2-7; D uncertain. Germline loops: CDR1 MNHNS, CDR2 SASEGT. The V gene lost 5 bases and the J gene lost 6 bases, with 20 bases spanning the gap. The CDR3 runs 15 residues. The CDR3 spells CASSPKGLLMGEQYF. CDR3 coding DNA: TGTGCCAGCAGTCCGAAGGGTTTGTTAATGGGCGAGCAGTACTTC.

The CDR3 nucleotides are TGTGCCAGCAGCCAACTCGGGCCCTCCGAACCAGAATCACCCCTCCACTTT. It codes for CASSQLGPSEPESPLHF. The J gene is TRBJ1-6, the V gene TRBV7-8; D is unclear. CDR3 length: 17 residues. CDR1 is SGHVS, CDR2 FQNEAQ, per germline. V lost 5 bases and J 10 bases, leaving 24 bases between the germline ends.

The chain recombines TRBV14 with TRBJ1-3; D may be TRBD1 (5 bases). The V gene lost 1 base and the J gene lost 0 bases, with 16 bases spanning the gap. CDR1 is SGHDN and CDR2 is FVKESK in the germline V gene. The CDR3 contains 18 residues. In DNA form, the CDR3 reads TGTGCCAGCAGCCAAGGGGGCACACCGGACCTCTCTGGAAACACCATATATTTT. Its translation: CASSQGGTPDLSGNTIYF.

This chain uses TRBV29-1 with TRBJ1-5; TRBD1 might be the D (5 bases). In germline, CDR1 is SQVTM, CDR2 ANQGSEA. V lost 4 bases and J lost 9, with 16 bases in between. This CDR3 contains 13 residues. The CDR3 here is CSVGDGTSSPQHF. In nucleotides, the CDR3 is TGCAGCGTTGGGGACGGGACTTCATCGCCCCAGCATTTT.

The V and J genes are TRBV7-9 and TRBJ1-5; unclear D gene. CDR3 length: 14 residues. Trimming cost V 1 base and J 9 bases, with 13 bases left between them. Germline V gene sequence: CDR1 SEHNR, CDR2 FQNEAQ (reference sequence). The CDR3 DNA reads TGTGCCAGCAGCTTAGGGTTAGAAAGAGGGCCCCAGCATTTT. This encodes CASSLGLERGPQHF.

The chain links TRBV5-1 to TRBJ2-5; tentative D call: TRBD1 (6 bases). Germline CDR1 reads SGHRS; CDR2 reads YFSETQ. The V end lost 1 base, the J end lost 5 bases, and 12 bases lay between the germline ends. The CDR3 has 14 amino acids. CDR3 amino acids: CASSLSGAGETQYF. CDR3 bases: TGCGCCAGCAGCTTGTCAGGGGCAGGGGAGACCCAGTACTTC.

Worth noting for this clone: One end of the junction is discordant with germline, which a read error may explain. In DNA, the CDR3 is TGTGCCAGTCTCGGGTTGAGCTCCCATAATTCACCCCTCCACTTT. It specifies CASLGLSSHNSPLHF. The chain combines TRBV6-5 with TRBJ1-6, with D hard to call. This CDR3 region has 15 residues. Germline V gene data show CDR1 as MNHEY and CDR2 as SVGAGI.

The rearrangement joins TRBV27 to TRBJ1-3, with a tentative D call TRBD1 (6 bases). CDR1 MNHEY and CDR2 SMNVEV come from the germline V gene (reference sequence). CDR3 size: 15 residues. Trimming removed 5 bases from V and 2 bases from J, with 13 bases in between. This chain's CDR3 is CASSRAGDPGNTIYF. CDR3 nucleotide sequence: TGTGCCAGCAGTCGTGCAGGGGACCCTGGAAACACCATATATTTT.

V is TRBV5-1 and J is TRBJ1-4; TRBD1 might be the D (5 bases). The CDR3 sequence is 14 residues long. Trimming left V 3 bases short and J 7 bases short, with 13 bases between. Germline CDR1 SGHRS, CDR2 YFSETQ. The CDR3 sequence is CASSSGTEGEKLFF. CDR3 nucleotides: TGCGCCAGCAGCTCCGGGACCGAGGGTGAAAAACTGTTTTTT.

This chain uses TRBV25-1 with TRBJ2-2; 14 nucleotides align to TRBD2. The CDR3 length is 16 residues. Per germline, CDR1 MGHDK and CDR2 SYGVNS. V was clipped by 3 bases and J by 5 bases; unmatched bases: 2. The CDR3 region has the DNA TGTGCCAGCAGTGAGACTAGCGGGGGGGCAACCGGGGAGCTGTTTTTT. Its translation: CASSETSGGATGELFF.

The gene calls are TRBV7-8 and TRBJ1-2; D remains unclear. Germline loops: CDR1 SGHVS, CDR2 FQNEAQ. V was clipped by 5 bases and J by 7 bases, with 14 bases between them. This CDR3 spans 13 amino acids. The chain's CDR3 is CASSLGRAAGYTF. CDR3 DNA: TGTGCCAGCAGCCTTGGACGGGCGGCTGGCTACACCTTC. Filled out from reference TRBV7-8 and TRBJ1-2, the complete variable domain reads GAGVSQSPRYKVAKRGQDVALRCDPISGHVSLFWYQQALGQGPEFLTYFQNEAQLDKSGLPSDRFFAERPEGSVSTLKIQRTQQEDSAVYLCASSLGRAAGYTFGSGTRLTVV.

This chain uses TRBV3-1 (or the pseudogene TRBV3-2) with TRBJ1-2; D is unresolved. Germline V gene sequence: CDR1 LGHDT, CDR2 YNNKEL (reference sequence). Trimming took 0 bases from V and 6 from J, leaving 14 bases between them. This CDR3 is built from 15 residues. The CDR3 nucleotides read TGTGCCAGCAGCCAAGATGAAAGCAGAATCCATGGCTACACCTTC. Protein product: CASSQDESRIHGYTF.

The chain uses TRBV19 and TRBJ2-3; tentatively, D is TRBD1 (6 bases). This CDR3 is 16 amino acids long. Germline CDR1 reads LNHDA; CDR2 reads SQIVND (reference sequence). Deletions cut 3 bases from V and 2 bases from J, with 15 bases between. The CDR3 here is CASSIGGPALTDTQYF. The CDR3 DNA is TGTGCCAGTAGTATTGGGGGCCCGGCACTCACAGATACGCAGTATTTT.

V gene TRBV7-2 combines with J gene TRBJ2-2, with unresolved D. Germline V gene lookup returns CDR1 SGHTA and CDR2 FQGNSA. V was trimmed by 6 bases and J by 7 bases, leaving 15 bases between them. CDR3 length: 14 amino acids. CDR3 DNA: TGTGCCAGCAGTCAGGCAGCGTATGGCGGGGAGCTGTTTTTT. It is translated as CASSQAAYGGELFF.

The chain carries TRBV7-2 and TRBJ1-6, with a possible D match to TRBD1 (6 bases). The V gene's germline CDR1 is SGHTA and CDR2 FQGNSA. Trimming left V 1 base short and J 8 bases short, with 6 bases between. This CDR3 has 13 amino acids. CDR3 coding DNA: TGTGCCAGCAGCTTAGAGGGGGATTCACCCCTCCACTTT. Its protein product is CASSLEGDSPLHF. The full variable domain, with the rest looked up from reference TRBV7-2 and TRBJ1-6, is GAGVSQSPSNKVTEKGKDVELRCDPISGHTALYWYRQSLGQGLEFLIYFQGNSAPDKSGLPSDRFSAERTGGSVSTLTIQRTQQEDSAVYLCASSLEGDSPLHFGNGTRLTVT.

V is TRBV5-4 and J is TRBJ1-3, with TRBD1 as a possible D gene (5 bases). In germline, CDR1 is SGHNT, CDR2 YYREEE (reference sequence). The CDR3 is made up of 14 amino acids. V was shortened by 4 bases and J by 3 bases, with 11 bases between the two germline ends. CDR3 sequence reads: CASSAGGVGNTIYF. DNA for the CDR3: TGTGCCAGCAGCGCGGGGGGGGTTGGAAACACCATATATTTT. The variable domain in full, completed from reference TRBV5-4 and TRBJ1-3, reads ETGVTQSPTHLIKTRGQQVTLRCSSQSGHNTVSWYQQALGQGPQFIFQYYREEENGRGNFPPRFSGLQFPNYSSELNVNALELDDSALYLCASSAGGVGNTIYFGEGSWLTVV.

For the CDR3, the DNA is TGTGCCAGCAGCAGATATCGGACAGGAAGGGTCTATGGCTACACCTTC. This sequence encodes CASSRYRTGRVYGYTF. The J gene is TRBJ1-2, the V gene TRBV7-8; 7 bases map to TRBD1. Trimming removed 5 bases from V and 4 bases from J; junction bases left unmatched: 13. CDR1 and CDR2 (germline): SGHVS, FQNEAQ. CDR3 length: 16 amino acids.

This chain links TRBV29-1 with TRBJ1-5, with 8 bases aligning to TRBD1. Germline CDR1 SQVTM, CDR2 ANQGSEA. Unmatched junction bases numbered 7, after V lost 6 bases and J lost 6 bases. There are 13 residues in the CDR3. CDR3 in amino acids: CSVGGQGRQPQHF. The CDR3 DNA reads TGCAGCGTCGGAGGACAGGGACGTCAGCCCCAGCATTTT.

This chain joins TRBV11-3 and TRBJ2-5, with no clear D. The V end lost 0 bases, the J end lost 5 bases, and 4 bases lay between the germline ends. CDR1 is SGHNT and CDR2 is YENEEA in the germline V gene. This CDR3 contains 12 residues. CDR3: CASSLDRETQYF. Here the CDR3 DNA reads TGTGCCAGCAGCTTAGATCGGGAGACCCAGTACTTC.

The chain links TRBV2 to TRBJ2-1; D gene unclear. The germline gives CDR1 SNHLY, CDR2 FYNNEI. CDR3 length equals 13 residues. Trimming removed 6 bases from V and 9 bases from J, with 15 bases in between. The CDR3 protein is CASSSGEFGEQFF. CDR3 nucleotide sequence: TGTGCCAGCAGCTCCGGTGAGTTCGGTGAGCAGTTCTTC.

The chain links TRBV12-2 to TRBJ2-2; the table's D call of TRBD2 was not tested on the DNA. TRBV12-2 is shown as a pseudogene. The CDR3 has 15 residues. CDR3 DNA sequence: TGTGCAAGTCGCTTAAGGAGTCTCCCGACCGGGGAGCTGTTTTTT. Its protein is CASRLRSLPTGELFF.

The chain couples TRBV11-3 to TRBJ2-7; D unresolved. CDR3 length: 12 amino acids. V shed 4 bases and J shed 4 bases, with 8 bases lying between them. Germline-derived CDR1 and CDR2 are SGHNT and YENEEA. CDR3 in amino acids: CASSSDSYEQYF. In DNA form, the CDR3 reads TGTGCCAGCAGCTCAGACTCGTACGAGCAGTACTTC. The full variable domain, rest sourced from reference TRBV11-3 and TRBJ2-7, is EAGVVQSPRYKIIEKKQPVAFWCNPISGHNTLYWYLQNLGQGPELLIRYENEEAVDDSQLPKDRFSAERLKGVDSTLKIQPAELGDSAVYLCASSSDSYEQYFGPGTRLTVT.

The chain has TRBV7-8 and TRBJ1-2; maybe TRBD1 (6 bases). CDR1 is SGHVS, CDR2 FQNEAQ, per germline. The germline V and J ends were trimmed by 5 bases and 3 bases, with 16 bases remaining between them. The CDR3 covers 15 residues. For the CDR3, the DNA is TGTGCCAGCAGCCCAAGAAGGGGGTCGGACTATGGCTACACCTTC. As protein: CASSPRRGSDYGYTF.

V usage is TRBV18 and J usage is TRBJ2-2; 7 positions match TRBD2. V shed 3 bases, J shed 6 bases, and the junction held 7 bases outside the gene matches. The CDR3 sequence is 15 residues long. The germline CDR1 and CDR2 sequences are KGHSH and LQKENI. The CDR3: CASSPNRRGAGELFF. In DNA, the CDR3 is TGTGCCAGCTCACCGAACCGACGGGGGGCCGGGGAGCTGTTTTTT.